This TCR beta chain originates from a study of shared clonotypes between healthy human individuals. About 30,000 T cell genomes, or roughly 180 ng DNA, went into the sorted-subset replicate PCRs. Libraries were prepared by immunoSEQ multiplex PCR; TCRdb keeps only in-frame clonotypes and omits some of them. Of 2 million to 2.5 million clones listed, approximately 96% are singletons. The sample consisted of naive CD4+ T cells sorted from blood. Subset in this sample: CD45RA+ positively selected. The sequence derives from a man younger than 35 in good health.

CDR3 region: CTSSQIYWGLVADEQYF. CDR3 sequence (DNA): TGCACCAGCAGCCAAATCTATTGGGGACTAGTAGCGGACGAGCAGTACTTC. V is TRBV1 and J is TRBJ2-7; the table's D call, TRBD2, was not checked against the DNA. TRBV1 corresponds to a pseudogene. The CDR3 has 17 amino acids.